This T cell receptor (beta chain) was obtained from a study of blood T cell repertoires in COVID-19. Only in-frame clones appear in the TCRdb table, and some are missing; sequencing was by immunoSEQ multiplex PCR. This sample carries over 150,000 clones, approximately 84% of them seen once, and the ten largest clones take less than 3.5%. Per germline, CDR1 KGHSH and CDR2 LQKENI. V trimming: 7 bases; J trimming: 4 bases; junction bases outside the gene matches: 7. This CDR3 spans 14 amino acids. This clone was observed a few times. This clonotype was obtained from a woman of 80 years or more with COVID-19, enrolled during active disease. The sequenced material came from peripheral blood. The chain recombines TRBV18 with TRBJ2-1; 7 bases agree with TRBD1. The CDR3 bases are TGTGCCAGCTTCCCGGACAGGACGTACAATGAGCAGTTCTTC. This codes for CASFPDRTYNEQFF.